This T cell receptor beta chain was obtained from a study of PD-L1 blockade in urothelial cancer. V was cut by 5 bases and J by 0 bases, with 7 bases left in between. The germline CDR1 and CDR2 sequences are SGHTA and FQGNSA. This CDR3 is built from 13 residues. Clones were read by immunoSEQ multiplex PCR, and TCRdb kept only the in-frame ones, dropping some. The sample lists tens of thousands of clones; around 90% were seen once. The number of samples from each patient was between 1 and 8, taken pretreatment and on-treatment. The V and J genes are TRBV7-2 and TRBJ1-1; D unclear. The sample consisted of PBMCs, taken around atezolizumab (anti-PD-L1) treatment. The TCR was taken from a woman in her 70s with urothelial cancer. The DNA of the CDR3 is TGTGCCAGCAGCGTCCGTATGAACACTGAAGCTTTCTTT. This codes for CASSVRMNTEAFF. The full variable domain, its missing parts supplied by reference TRBV7-2 and TRBJ1-1, is GAGVSQSPSNKVTEKGKDVELRCDPISGHTALYWYRQSLGQGLEFLIYFQGNSAPDKSGLPSDRFSAERTGGSVSTLTIQRTQQEDSAVYLCASSVRMNTEAFFGQGTRLTVV.